The 21 T cell receptor beta chains in this list originate from one sample, sequenced in a study of CD8+CD57+ T cells in acquired aplastic anemia. Only patients with CD8+CD57+ cell expansion on flow cytometry were chosen for sequencing. Using genomic DNA as the template, TCR beta VDJ and CDR3 profiling was carried out. TCRdb used MiXCR to reprocess the reads, holding one entry per CDR3 protein. The sample shows 200,000 to 250,000 distinct CDR3 sequences, roughly 50% of them seen only once. The sample comprised sorted CD4+, CD8+, or CD8+CD57+ T cells (not recorded which) from PBMCs. These receptors were taken from a human donor with aplastic anemia.

The chain uses TRBV6-2 or TRBV6-3 and TRBJ2-3; no clear D gene. CDR1 is MNHEY, CDR2 SVGEGT, per germline. V shed 5 bases and J shed 0 bases, with 9 bases lying between them. The CDR3 loop spans 14 amino acids. The DNA of the CDR3 is TGTGCCAGCAGTCTCCGTTTGAGCACAGATACGCAGTATTTT. Protein sequence: CASSLRLSTDTQYF.

This clonotype was counted ten times or more. The J gene is TRBJ2-3, the V gene TRBV7-9; D ambiguous. V was clipped by 8 bases and J by 0 bases, with 9 bases between them. Germline V gene lookup returns CDR1 SEHNR and CDR2 FQNEAQ (reference sequence). The CDR3 extends over 13 amino acids. The CDR3 DNA follows: TGTGCCAGCGCCCCGTCTAGCACAGATACGCAGTATTTT. Translating it yields CASAPSSTDTQYF.

CDR3 bases: TGTGCCAGCAGCTACCCCCCCGGGACTAGCGGATATAACACAGATACGCAGTATTTT. The encoded protein is CASSYPPGTSGYNTDTQYF. V usage is TRBV7-2 and J usage is TRBJ2-3; 11 bases map to TRBD2. With V trimmed by 4 bases and J by 2 bases, 14 bases remained unmatched. The CDR3 spans 19 residues. The germline V gene encodes CDR1 SGHTA and CDR2 FQGNSA.

The V and J genes are TRBV20-1 and TRBJ1-5; 7 nucleotides align to TRBD1. V lost 4 bases to trimming and J lost 5 bases; unmatched junction nucleotides: 11. Germline values: CDR1 DFQATT, CDR2 SNEGSKA (reference sequence). This CDR3 is built from 15 residues. CDR3 DNA: TGCAGTGCTATAGACAGGGTGACGGTTCATCAGCCCCAGCATTTT. Encoded protein: CSAIDRVTVHQPQHF.

This sequence joins TRBV25-1 and TRBJ2-3, with D tentatively TRBD1 (7 bases). V was clipped by 6 bases and J by 2 bases, with 15 bases between them. CDR3 length: 15 amino acids. Germline V lookup: CDR1 MGHDK, CDR2 SYGVNS. Written as DNA, the CDR3 is TGTGCCAGCAGAACGACAGGGAGGATCACAGATACGCAGTATTTT. It translates to CASRTTGRITDTQYF.

Many counts were recorded for this clonotype. The chain recombines TRBV7-8 with TRBJ2-5; possible D gene TRBD2, 5 bases. Trimming took off 3 bases at V and 4 bases at J, with 18 bases between the two ends. Germline-derived CDR1 and CDR2 are SGHVS and FQNEAQ. The CDR3 is 16 residues long. CDR3 DNA sequence: TGTGCCAGCAGCTTCCGAGGGATAGTGTGGGGAGAGACCCAGTACTTC. This encodes CASSFRGIVWGETQYF.

A few counts support this clonotype. This chain connects TRBV30 to TRBJ1-6; the D is unclear. V lost 0 bases and J 3 bases, leaving 9 bases between the germline ends. The CDR3 spans 15 residues. Germline lookup yields CDR1 GTSNPN and CDR2 SVGIG (reference sequence). The CDR3 DNA is TGTGCCTGGAGTGTAATGGCCGACTATAATTCACCCCTCCACTTT. Amino acids: CAWSVMADYNSPLHF.

The gene calls are TRBV19 and TRBJ1-2; no clear D gene. The CDR3 has 13 residues. Per the germline V gene, CDR1 is LNHDA and CDR2 is SQIVND (reference sequence). V was cut by 3 bases and J by 4 bases, with 9 bases left in between. The CDR3 region is CASSIGVGYGYTF. CDR3 sequence (DNA): TGTGCCAGTAGTATTGGGGTAGGCTATGGCTACACCTTC.

This clonotype appeared many times. V usage is TRBV20-1 and J usage is TRBJ1-6, with D unresolved. The CDR3 covers 13 residues. V lost 2 bases to trimming and J lost 9 bases, with 11 bases between them. The germline CDR1 and CDR2 sequences are DFQATT and SNEGSKA (reference sequence). CDR3: CSARQPSGSPLHF. In DNA, the CDR3 is TGCAGTGCTAGACAGCCTAGTGGTTCACCCCTCCACTTT.

This clonotype was counted at least ten times. This chain joins TRBV19 and TRBJ1-5; weak D call: TRBD1 (5 bases). The length of the CDR3 is 15 residues. CDR1 LNHDA and CDR2 SQIVND come from the germline V gene (reference sequence). V lost 5 bases, J lost 7 bases, and 18 bases lay in between. The chain's CDR3 is CASSVSSGKGQPQHF. As DNA, the CDR3 is TGTGCCAGTAGTGTGTCTTCAGGGAAAGGGCAGCCCCAGCATTTT.

The chain employs TRBV19 and TRBJ1-1; D possibly corresponds to TRBD1 (5 bases). The germline V gene encodes CDR1 LNHDA and CDR2 SQIVND (reference sequence). This CDR3 comprises 16 residues. V lost 1 base to trimming and J lost 6 bases, with 18 bases between them. The CDR3 DNA reads as TGTGCCAGTAGTATAGTAATGGGACTAGCAGAAGCTGAAGCTTTCTTT. Amino acids: CASSIVMGLAEAEAFF.

This clonotype was seen many times. This chain's CDR3 is CASSLGRVKTYGYTF. The CDR3 region has the DNA TGTGCCAGCAGCTTAGGCCGGGTAAAAACCTATGGCTACACCTTC. The chain employs TRBV7-2 and TRBJ1-2; unclear D gene. V was trimmed by 1 base and J by 4 bases, leaving 13 bases between them. The CDR3 consists of 15 residues. CDR1 and CDR2 from the germline V gene are SGHTA and FQGNSA.

This clonotype was recorded at least ten times. CDR3 DNA sequence: TGTGCCAGTTTCTCGGGGGCCACAAACACTGAAGCTTTCTTT. It specifies CASFSGATNTEAFF. The chain carries TRBV19 and TRBJ1-1; D may be TRBD1 (6 bases). CDR3 length equals 14 residues. V was clipped by 8 bases and J by 2 bases, with 15 bases between them. Germline CDR1 and CDR2: LNHDA and SQIVND (reference sequence).

The CDR3 DNA follows: TGTGCCAGCAGCCAGCAAAGGAAGGGCGATACGCAGTATTTT. Its protein is CASSQQRKGDTQYF. The V and J genes are TRBV9 and TRBJ2-3; D not certain. This CDR3 region has 14 residues. Germline CDR1 and CDR2: SGDLS and YYNGEE. Trimming removed 4 bases at V and 6 bases at J, with 15 bases between.

This clonotype has ten or more counts. The gene calls are TRBV7-8 and TRBJ1-3; D is uncertain. The CDR3 loop spans 15 amino acids. Germline V lookup: CDR1 SGHVS, CDR2 FQNEAQ. Trimming took off 5 bases at V and 0 bases at J, with 11 bases between the two ends. Written as DNA, the CDR3 is TGTGCCAGCAGCCCCCTCGGGAGCTCTGGAAACACCATATATTTT. Its protein product is CASSPLGSSGNTIYF.

The table lists this clonotype with many counts. The chain couples TRBV11-3 to TRBJ2-2; D remains unclear. Per the germline V gene, CDR1 is SGHNT and CDR2 is YENEEA. This CDR3 has 14 amino acids. The ends were cut back, 2 bases at V and 6 bases at J, with 10 bases in the middle. For the CDR3, the DNA is TGTGCCAGCAGCTTATTGGGAACGGCCGGGGAGCTGTTTTTT. Protein: CASSLLGTAGELFF.

Points on this clonotype: Germline and junction disagree at one end, which may indicate a read error. This rearrangement joins TRBV20-1 to TRBJ1-2; D call uncertain. Germline-derived CDR1 and CDR2 are DFQATT and SNEGSKA (reference sequence). The CDR3 consists of 13 residues. In DNA, the CDR3 is TGCAGTGCAAGAGATCGAGGAGTCTATGGCTACACCTTC. Residues: CSARDRGVYGYTF.

In the case of this clonotype: A read error may account for a junction end that differs from germline. The V and J genes are TRBV2 and TRBJ1-1; TRBD1 aligns across 7 bases. The CDR3 has 13 amino acids. Germline CDR1 SNHLY, CDR2 FYNNEI. CDR3 region: CANSEVPTGNAFF. DNA of the CDR3: TGTGCCAACAGTGAAGTACCGACAGGGAACGCTTTCTTT. Full variable domain (rest looked up from reference TRBV2 and TRBJ1-1): EPEVTQTPSHQVTQMGQEVILRCVPISNHLYFYWYRQILGQKVEFLVSFYNNEISEKSEIFDDQFSVERPDGSNFTLKIRSTKLEDSAMYFCANSEVPTGNAFFGQGTRLTVV.

This chain links TRBV18 with TRBJ1-4, with 9 bases aligning to TRBD1. The junction had 7 bases not matched to a gene; V was cut back by 4 bases and J by 4 bases. Germline CDR1 reads KGHSH; CDR2 reads LQKENI. CDR3 length: 16 amino acids. The CDR3 DNA reads TGTGCCAGCTCACGGCCGACAGGGGGTGGTAATGAAAAACTGTTTTTT. It is translated as CASSRPTGGGNEKLFF.

The chain is built from TRBV28 and TRBJ1-4; 10 bases line up with TRBD1. After removal of 3 bases from V and 3 bases from J, the junction contained 4 bases not matched to a gene. Germline V gene sequence: CDR1 MDHEN, CDR2 SYDVKM. CDR3 length: 16 residues. The CDR3 region has the DNA TGTGCCAGCAGTTTCGGGGACAGGGGATCTAATGAAAAACTGTTTTTT. This gives the protein CASSFGDRGSNEKLFF.

As DNA, the CDR3 is TGCAGTGCTAGGCTCCGGGACAGTGCCTCTTTCTATGGCTACACCTTC. It translates to CSARLRDSASFYGYTF. The rearrangement uses TRBV20-1 and TRBJ1-2; 7 positions match TRBD1. Per germline, CDR1 DFQATT and CDR2 SNEGSKA (reference sequence). The CDR3 contains 16 residues. The V segment lost 3 bases and the J segment 4 bases; nucleotides outside the gene matches: 14.